The 8 T cell receptor beta chains listed next were all sequenced from one sample in a study of PD-L1 blockade in urothelial cancer. Assay: immunoSEQ multiplex PCR; the TCRdb copy retains only in-frame clones and omits some. The sample holds some 60,000 clones, around 84% seen once. The source material was PBMCs, sampled around atezolizumab (anti-PD-L1) treatment. Receptors originate from a man aged 50 or older with urothelial cancer.

This chain joins TRBV19 and TRBJ1-1, with TRBD1 identical over 11 bases. The V segment lost 0 bases and the J segment 4 bases; nucleotides outside the gene matches: 7. Germline CDR1 and CDR2: LNHDA and SQIVND (reference sequence). This CDR3 is 17 amino acids long. CDR3 nucleotide sequence: TGTGCCAGTAGTATAGAAGGACAGGGGGCGCTTGGCACTGAAGCTTTCTTT. It encodes CASSIEGQGALGTEAFF.

V gene TRBV30 combines with J gene TRBJ1-1; D is undetermined. The length of the CDR3 is 12 residues. The V end lost 2 bases, the J end lost 5 bases, and 9 bases lay between the germline ends. Per germline, CDR1 GTSNPN and CDR2 SVGIG (reference sequence). Here the CDR3 reads CAWSRGYTEAFF. The CDR3 DNA is TGTGCCTGGAGTCGGGGATATACTGAAGCTTTCTTT.

This chain links TRBV5-1 with TRBJ1-4, with 9 bases identical to TRBD1. This CDR3 is built from 16 residues. The germline V gene encodes CDR1 SGHRS and CDR2 YFSETQ. The V and J ends lost 0 bases and 8 bases, in that order; junction bases with no gene match: 8. The CDR3 coding sequence is TGCGCCAGCAGCTTGGGTGGGACAGGGATTGGAGAAAAACTGTTTTTT. Protein product: CASSLGGTGIGEKLFF. Variable domain in full (rest from reference TRBV5-1 and TRBJ1-4): KAGVTQTPRYLIKTRGQQVTLSCSPISGHRSVSWYQQTPGQGLQFLFEYFSETQRNKGNFPGRFSGRQFSNSRSEMNVSTLELGDSALYLCASSLGGTGIGEKLFFGSGTQLSVL.

This sequence joins TRBV27 and TRBJ2-7; TRBD2 aligns across 9 bases. After removal of 3 bases from V and 5 bases from J, the junction contained 5 bases not matched to a gene. Germline V gives CDR1 MNHEY, CDR2 SMNVEV (reference sequence). The CDR3 is made up of 14 amino acids. CDR3 region: CASSLREGPHEQYF. CDR3 coding DNA: TGTGCCAGCAGTTTGCGGGAGGGCCCCCACGAGCAGTACTTC.

This clone has just one count. The gene calls are TRBV19 and TRBJ1-1; 7 nucleotides agree with TRBD1. CDR3 size: 14 residues. Germline trimming cut 8 bases from V and 0 bases from J; bases unmatched to any gene: 6. From germline, CDR1 is LNHDA and CDR2 SQIVND (reference sequence). Written as DNA, the CDR3 is TGTGCCAGTTATGACAGGGCTTTGAACACTGAAGCTTTCTTT. This codes for CASYDRALNTEAFF.

The V call is TRBV28, the J call TRBJ2-2, with D possibly TRBD2 on 6 matching bases. V was trimmed by 11 bases and J by 6 bases, leaving 13 bases between them. The CDR3 has 12 amino acids. Germline loops: CDR1 MDHEN, CDR2 SYDVKM. The CDR3 protein is CAGGGGPGELFF. The CDR3 nucleotides read TGTGCCGGGGGTGGAGGGCCCGGGGAGCTGTTTTTT. The complete variable domain, with remaining parts taken from reference TRBV28 and TRBJ2-2, reads DVKVTQSSRYLVKRTGEKVFLECVQDMDHENMFWYRQDPGLGLRLIYFSYDVKMKEKGDIPEGYSVSREKKERFSLILESASTNQTSMYLCAGGGGPGELFFGEGSRLTVL.

This clone was detected once. The chain employs TRBV7-9 and TRBJ1-1, with 10 positions matching TRBD1. CDR3 size: 16 residues. Per germline, CDR1 SEHNR and CDR2 FQNEAQ (reference sequence). Trimming took 5 bases from V and 6 from J; bases not matched to a gene: 12. The chain's CDR3 is CASSPTPVGQGAEAFF. The CDR3 coding sequence is TGTGCCAGCAGCCCAACACCCGTCGGACAGGGGGCTGAAGCTTTCTTT.

The chain carries TRBV14 and TRBJ1-2; D unclear. V lost 1 base to trimming and J lost 1 base, with 10 bases between them. The length of the CDR3 is 15 residues. The germline gives CDR1 SGHDN, CDR2 FVKESK. The CDR3 DNA follows: TGTGCCAGCAGCCAAGTCGGTGGGCTTAACTATGGCTACACCTTC. Translating gives CASSQVGGLNYGYTF.